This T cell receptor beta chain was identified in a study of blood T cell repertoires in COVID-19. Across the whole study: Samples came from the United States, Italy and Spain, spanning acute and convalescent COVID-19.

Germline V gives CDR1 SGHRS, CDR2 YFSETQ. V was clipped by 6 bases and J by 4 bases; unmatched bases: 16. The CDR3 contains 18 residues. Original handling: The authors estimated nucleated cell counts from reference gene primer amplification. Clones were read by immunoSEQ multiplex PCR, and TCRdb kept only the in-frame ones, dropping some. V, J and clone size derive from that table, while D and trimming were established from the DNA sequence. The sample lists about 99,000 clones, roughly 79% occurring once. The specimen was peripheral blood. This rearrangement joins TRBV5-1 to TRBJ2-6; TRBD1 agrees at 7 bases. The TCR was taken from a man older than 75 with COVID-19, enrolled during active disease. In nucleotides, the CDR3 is TGCGCCAGCATCGGGGACGGGCAGGGGGTAGCAGGGGCCAACGTCCTGACTTTC. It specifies CASIGDGQGVAGANVLTF.